Below, 29 T cell receptor beta chains from the same sample are listed, as sequenced in a study of CD8+ T cells in alopecia areata. RNA extraction and reverse transcription yielded cDNA as sequencing template. Generated by immunoSEQ multiplex PCR, the TCRdb table keeps only in-frame clones and is missing some. The sample shows 95,000 to 150,000 clones, around 50% of them seen only once. The specimen sequenced was NKG2D-low CD8+ T cells sorted from blood. These receptor sequences come from a human donor with alopecia areata.

The chain joins TRBV29-1 to TRBJ2-7; the D gene could be TRBD1 or TRBD2 (5 bases each). The V and J ends lost 6 bases and 9 bases respectively, with 24 bases between them. The CDR3 is made up of 14 amino acids. CDR1 and CDR2 (germline): SQVTM, ANQGSEA. CDR3 DNA: TGCAGCGTAAACGATCCGGGACGATCTTCCGGGCAGTACTTC. Amino acid sequence: CSVNDPGRSSGQYF.

The chain links TRBV29-1 to TRBJ1-2; D uncertain. Trimming shortened V by 3 bases and J by 4 bases, and 9 bases separated the two germline ends. Germline V gene lookup returns CDR1 SQVTM and CDR2 ANQGSEA. The CDR3 is 12 residues long. The CDR3 DNA is TGCAGCGTTGACCGAGGCATCTATGGCTACACCTTC. Protein: CSVDRGIYGYTF.

This sequence joins TRBV29-1 and TRBJ1-2, with 11 bases that match TRBD1. With V trimmed by 7 bases and J by 7 bases, 5 bases remained unmatched. The CDR3 has 12 amino acids. The germline V gene has CDR1 SQVTM and CDR2 ANQGSEA. CDR3 sequence reads: CSDRDRGIGYTF. The CDR3 region has the DNA TGCAGCGACCGGGACAGGGGGATTGGCTACACCTTC.

In its sample, this clone was seen a few times. The J gene is TRBJ2-2, the V gene TRBV29-1, with a weak D call TRBD2 (5 bases). The V and J ends lost 3 bases and 8 bases respectively, with 10 bases between them. Germline V gene data show CDR1 as SQVTM and CDR2 as ANQGSEA. The CDR3 loop spans 12 amino acids. The CDR3 nucleotides are TGCAGCGTTGACGGAGGACGGGGGGAGCTGTTTTTT. It encodes CSVDGGRGELFF.

The chain recombines TRBV30 with TRBJ1-2; 10 nucleotides agree with TRBD1. Germline CDR1 GTSNPN, CDR2 SVGIG (reference sequence). V lost 5 bases and J lost 4; bases outside the gene matches: 10. CDR3 length: 15 amino acids. In nucleotides, the CDR3 is TGTGCCTGGTTGACAGGGGGCGATGAGCGCTATGGCTACACCTTC. This encodes CAWLTGGDERYGYTF.

This clone has just a few counts. This chain connects TRBV4-1 to TRBJ2-7; 7 bases are a match to TRBD2. Germline V gene lookup returns CDR1 MGHRA and CDR2 YSYEKL. The V gene end was trimmed by 3 bases and the J gene end by 2 bases; junction bases not matched to a gene: 7. The length of the CDR3 is 15 residues. The CDR3 is CASSHRGSDTYEQYF. For the CDR3, the DNA is TGCGCCAGCAGCCACCGCGGGAGTGACACCTACGAGCAGTACTTC.

The chain couples TRBV30 to TRBJ2-3; 10 bases are shared with TRBD1. CDR3 size: 15 residues. V trimming: 2 bases; J trimming: 12 bases; junction bases outside the gene matches: 14. The germline gives CDR1 GTSNPN, CDR2 SVGIG (reference sequence). The CDR3 nucleotides read TGTGCCTGGAGTACCGGGACAGGGGCTCGTAGAGGACAGTATTTT. It yields the protein CAWSTGTGARRGQYF.

This chain links TRBV20-1 with TRBJ2-7; D not resolved. Germline V gives CDR1 DFQATT, CDR2 SNEGSKA (reference sequence). The CDR3 covers 11 residues. Trimming took 6 bases from V and 3 from J, leaving 9 bases between them. In DNA, the CDR3 is TGCAGTGCCCGCGTCCTCTACGAGCAGTACTTC. Translation gives CSARVLYEQYF.

V gene TRBV2 combines with J gene TRBJ2-5, with 9 bases fitting TRBD1. The CDR3 contains 15 residues. CDR1 SNHLY and CDR2 FYNNEI come from the germline V gene. Germline trimming cut 7 bases from V and 4 bases from J; bases unmatched to any gene: 10. The CDR3: CASKIRDRASETQYF. For the CDR3, the DNA is TGTGCCAGCAAGATCCGGGACAGGGCTTCAGAGACCCAGTACTTC.

This chain joins TRBV2 and TRBJ2-1; a weak D match, TRBD1 (6 bases). The CDR3 loop spans 11 amino acids. V lost 6 bases to trimming and J lost 10 bases, with 10 bases between them. The germline CDR1 and CDR2 sequences are SNHLY and FYNNEI. The CDR3 sequence is CASRGDIEQFF. CDR3 nucleotides: TGTGCCAGCAGAGGGGACATCGAGCAGTTCTTC.

This chain uses TRBV29-1 with TRBJ2-2; tentatively, D is TRBD2 (5 bases). Trimming pared 1 base from V and 4 bases from J, leaving 10 bases between. The CDR3 spans 14 residues. Per the germline V gene, CDR1 is SQVTM and CDR2 is ANQGSEA. CDR3 nucleotide sequence: TGCAGCGTTGAAGTGGATGGAGGCACCGGGGAGCTGTTTTTT. It translates to CSVEVDGGTGELFF.

This chain connects TRBV2 to TRBJ2-5, with TRBD1 identical over 7 bases. Looked up from germline, CDR1 is SNHLY and CDR2 is FYNNEI. Trimming at V came to 6 bases and at J to 5 bases, leaving 6 bases not matched to a gene. The CDR3 is 13 amino acids. In nucleotides, the CDR3 is TGTGCCAGCAGACACAGGGGAACGGAGACCCAGTACTTC. This gives the protein CASRHRGTETQYF. The full variable domain, with the rest looked up from reference TRBV2 and TRBJ2-5, is EPEVTQTPSHQVTQMGQEVILRCVPISNHLYFYWYRQILGQKVEFLVSFYNNEISEKSEIFDDQFSVERPDGSNFTLKIRSTKLEDSAMYFCASRHRGTETQYFGPGTRLLVL.

Only a few counts were recorded for this clone. Other DNA sequences in this sample translate to the same CDR3. This rearrangement joins TRBV29-1 to TRBJ2-5; D is perhaps TRBD2 (6 bases). Germline CDR1 SQVTM, CDR2 ANQGSEA. The CDR3 is 13 amino acids. Trimming took off 6 bases at V and 1 base at J, with 12 bases between the two ends. CDR3 residues: CSVVGGTQETQYF. The CDR3 region has the DNA TGCAGCGTGGTGGGGGGAACCCAAGAGACCCAGTACTTC.

The chain uses TRBV4-2 and TRBJ2-3, with TRBD2 matching over 9 bases. CDR1 is LGHNA, CDR2 YNFKEQ, per germline. The CDR3 is 17 amino acids. V was clipped by 3 bases and J by 4 bases; unmatched bases: 11. CDR3 bases: TGTGCCAGCAGCCAGGGTTTGACCAGCGGGGGGCCAGATACGCAGTATTTT. Translation gives CASSQGLTSGGPDTQYF.

The chain employs TRBV28 and TRBJ1-1, with 9 bases identical to TRBD1. There are 17 residues in the CDR3. CDR1 is MDHEN, CDR2 SYDVKM, per germline. Unmatched junction bases numbered 11, after V lost 5 bases and J lost 1 base. CDR3 sequence: CASSPLNRGRGNTEAFF. The CDR3 DNA is TGTGCCAGCAGTCCCCTCAACAGGGGGCGGGGGAACACTGAAGCTTTCTTT.

The rearrangement uses TRBV19 and TRBJ2-6; a possible D gene is TRBD2 (5 bases). V was shortened by 8 bases and J by 3 bases, with 17 bases between the two germline ends. The CDR3 is 16 residues long. Germline V gene lookup returns CDR1 LNHDA and CDR2 SQIVND (reference sequence). DNA for the CDR3: TGTGCCAGTGGAAGCGGCCAGGTTGATGGGGCCAACGTCCTGACTTTC. This translates into CASGSGQVDGANVLTF. Based on the CDR3 plus reference TRBV19 and TRBJ2-6, the full variable domain is DGGITQSPKYLFRKEGQNVTLSCEQNLNHDAMYWYRQDPGQGLRLIYYSQIVNDFQKGDIAEGYSVSREKKESFPLTVTSAQKNPTAFYLCASGSGQVDGANVLTFGAGSRLTVL.

As DNA, the CDR3 is TGCAGCGTTTCGGACAGAAGCTCCTACGAGCAGTACTTC. Its translation: CSVSDRSSYEQYF. This chain joins TRBV29-1 and TRBJ2-7; a possible D gene is TRBD1 (6 bases). Trimming pared 5 bases from V and 0 bases from J, leaving 11 bases between. Germline V gene sequence: CDR1 SQVTM, CDR2 ANQGSEA. CDR3 length equals 13 residues.

The chain is built from TRBV27 and TRBJ2-5; D is ambiguous. The CDR3 extends over 12 amino acids. Trimming shortened V by 3 bases and J by 5 bases, and 7 bases separated the two germline ends. Looked up from germline, CDR1 is MNHEY and CDR2 is SMNVEV (reference sequence). The CDR3 loop is CASSLTGETQYF. The CDR3 nucleotides read TGTGCCAGCAGTTTGACCGGGGAGACCCAGTACTTC.

The rearrangement links TRBV29-1 to TRBJ2-1; D remains unclear. In germline, CDR1 is SQVTM, CDR2 ANQGSEA. With 0 bases removed from V and 0 bases from J, the gap between germline ends came to 12 bases. CDR3 length equals 16 residues. The CDR3 loop is CSVEDNARNSYNEQFF. Written as DNA, the CDR3 is TGCAGCGTTGAAGATAACGCACGGAACTCCTACAATGAGCAGTTCTTC.

The V call is TRBV4-1, the J call TRBJ1-2, with a weak D call TRBD1 (5 bases). Between the trimmed V and J ends, which lost 4 bases and 6 bases, there was a span of 12 bases. This CDR3 is built from 13 residues. Germline lookup yields CDR1 MGHRA and CDR2 YSYEKL. For the CDR3, the DNA is TGCGCCAGCAGCCTTAAACCACAGGATGGCTACACCTTC. Residues: CASSLKPQDGYTF.

This clone was found a few times. V usage is TRBV5-1 and J usage is TRBJ2-3; weak D call: TRBD2 (6 bases). Trimming stripped 2 bases from V and 2 bases from J, with 9 bases between. CDR3 length: 14 residues. Germline CDR1 and CDR2: SGHRS and YFSETQ. The CDR3: CASSFSGLTDTQYF. CDR3 in DNA: TGCGCCAGCAGCTTTAGCGGCCTCACAGATACGCAGTATTTT.

The chain carries TRBV5-6 and TRBJ2-5; D could derive from TRBD1 or TRBD2 (7 bases each). Trimming stripped 0 bases from V and 4 bases from J, with 10 bases between. The CDR3 length is 14 residues. In germline, CDR1 is SGHDT, CDR2 YYEEEE. DNA of the CDR3: TGTGCCAGCAGCTTGGTCAGGGGGGGAGAGACCCAGTACTTC. Protein: CASSLVRGGETQYF.

This clone was detected only a few times. This rearrangement joins TRBV29-1 to TRBJ2-1; TRBD2 aligns across 7 bases. Germline assignment: CDR1 SQVTM and CDR2 ANQGSEA. The V and J ends lost 4 bases and 5 bases, in that order; junction bases with no gene match: 8. The CDR3 is made up of 14 amino acids. CDR3 sequence reads: CSVVWTRGNNEQFF. As DNA, the CDR3 is TGCAGCGTTGTATGGACTAGGGGCAACAATGAGCAGTTCTTC.

The chain uses TRBV29-1 and TRBJ2-3, with D hard to call. Trimming stripped 4 bases from V and 1 base from J, with 9 bases between. Germline values: CDR1 SQVTM, CDR2 ANQGSEA. The CDR3 spans 13 residues. CDR3 sequence (DNA): TGCAGCGTTGCCGATAGGGGCACAGATACGCAGTATTTT. It specifies CSVADRGTDTQYF.

This clone was detected only a few times. The V and J genes are TRBV7-9 and TRBJ2-7; the D is unclear. The CDR3 consists of 13 residues. Germline V gene data show CDR1 as SEHNR and CDR2 as FQNEAQ (reference sequence). The V and J ends lost 5 bases and 2 bases respectively, with 10 bases between them. The CDR3 DNA sequence: TGTGCCAGCAGCCCCACGCAAACCTACGAGCAGTACTTC. Protein: CASSPTQTYEQYF. Supplemented by reference TRBV7-9 and TRBJ2-7, the full variable domain reads DTGVSQNPRHKITKRGQNVTFRCDPISEHNRLYWYRQTLGQGPEFLTYFQNEAQLEKSRLLSDRFSAERPKGSFSTLEIQRTEQGDSAMYLCASSPTQTYEQYFGPGTRLTVT.

The chain recombines TRBV4-1 with TRBJ2-3; D remains unclear. Trimming shortened V by 2 bases and J by 3 bases, and 9 bases separated the two germline ends. This CDR3 has 14 residues. Germline-derived CDR1 and CDR2 are MGHRA and YSYEKL. In DNA form, the CDR3 reads TGCGCCAGCAGCCAATCTCGCTCTACAGATACGCAGTATTTT. Residues: CASSQSRSTDTQYF.

This clone was seen a few times. CDR3 in amino acids: CSVTSGGSEQFF. The CDR3 DNA reads TGCAGCGTTACTAGCGGGGGAAGTGAGCAGTTCTTC. The V and J genes are TRBV29-1 and TRBJ2-1; 11 nucleotides agree with TRBD2. Unmatched junction bases numbered 3, after V lost 5 bases and J lost 9 bases. The V gene's germline CDR1 is SQVTM and CDR2 ANQGSEA. The CDR3 contains 12 residues.

The chain links TRBV29-1 to TRBJ1-2, with 8 nucleotides matching TRBD1. Germline CDR1 reads SQVTM; CDR2 reads ANQGSEA. V lost 8 bases, J lost 5 bases, and 13 bases stayed unmatched. The CDR3 is made up of 14 amino acids. CDR3 in amino acids: CSSTGQGPGYGYTF. In DNA, the CDR3 is TGCAGCTCCACCGGACAGGGACCGGGTTATGGCTACACCTTC.

The V call is TRBV29-1, the J call TRBJ2-2, with D possibly being TRBD2 (7 bases). Trimming pared 3 bases from V and 6 bases from J, leaving 17 bases between. Germline V CDR1 and CDR2: SQVTM, ANQGSEA. The CDR3 runs to 15 residues. CDR3 amino acids: CSVEGAGVDSGELFF. CDR3 sequence (DNA): TGCAGCGTTGAGGGGGCGGGAGTAGATTCCGGGGAGCTGTTTTTT.